The next 15 T cell receptor beta chains were all read from a single sample in a study of blood T cells in healthy people across ages. A second 7 to 11 cycle PCR used barcoded and J-beta primers. TCRdb called the 5' RACE reads again in MiXCR, with one record for every CDR3 protein. The sample yields hundreds of thousands of distinct CDR3 sequences, 25% to 30% seen once. Sequences were obtained from blood. These receptor sequences come from a woman between 65 and 79 years old in good health.

Here the CDR3 reads CASSNGPSWGETQYF. Written as DNA, the CDR3 is TGTGCCAGCAGCAACGGGCCTTCTTGGGGGGAGACCCAGTACTTC. The V call is TRBV5-5, the J call TRBJ2-5; D may match TRBD1 or TRBD2 (5 bases each). Germline values: CDR1 SGHKS, CDR2 YYEKEE (reference sequence). There are 15 residues in the CDR3. V lost 4 bases, J lost 5 bases, and 18 bases lay in between.

The chain is built from TRBV7-2 and TRBJ2-7, with TRBD2 matching 13 bases. The J segment lost 0 bases and the V segment lost 4 bases, leaving 3 bases of the junction unmatched. This CDR3 has 16 residues. Per the germline V gene, CDR1 is SGHTA and CDR2 is FQGNSA. This chain's CDR3 is CASSSGLAGLSYEQYF. As DNA, the CDR3 is TGTGCCAGCAGCTCGGGACTAGCGGGGCTCTCCTACGAGCAGTACTTC.

This clonotype has just a few counts. The chain is built from TRBV28 and TRBJ2-7, with D unclear. The DNA end favors TRBJ2-5, so the J call may be wrong. CDR3 length: 16 amino acids. The germline V gene encodes CDR1 MDHEN and CDR2 SYDVKM. CDR3 amino acids: CASSLSAGPSQETQYF. CDR3 nucleotide sequence: TGTGCCAGCAGTTTATCGGCCGGTCCATCGCAAGAGACCCAGTACTTC.

The rearrangement joins TRBV5-1 to TRBJ2-5, with no clear D. Germline CDR1 SGHRS, CDR2 YFSETQ. V lost 7 bases to trimming and J lost 0 bases, with 4 bases between them. This CDR3 region has 11 residues. CDR3 loop: CASLDQETQYF. CDR3 bases: TGCGCCAGCCTTGACCAAGAGACCCAGTACTTC.

This clonotype was detected only a few times. The chain uses TRBV20-1 and TRBJ2-5; D gene ambiguous. CDR1 DFQATT and CDR2 SNEGSKA come from the germline V gene (reference sequence). V lost 1 base and J lost 4, with 16 bases in between. This CDR3 region has 15 residues. The chain's CDR3 is CSARGSGLIRETQYF. The CDR3 DNA follows: TGCAGTGCTAGAGGCTCCGGTTTGATCCGAGAGACCCAGTACTTC.

The V call is TRBV12-3 or TRBV12-4, the J call TRBJ2-5; D is unclear. TRBJ2-1 matches the DNA end more closely, so the J call is doubtful. The CDR3 covers 13 residues. The CDR3, as DNA: TGTGCCAGCAGCCGCTCCAGGATTAATGAGCAGTTCTTC. Its protein is CASSRSRINEQFF.

This clonotype has just a few counts. The gene calls are TRBV20-1 and TRBJ2-7, with 9 positions matching TRBD2. V trimming: 6 bases; J trimming: 3 bases; junction bases outside the gene matches: 15. CDR3 length: 16 amino acids. Germline V gene lookup returns CDR1 DFQATT and CDR2 SNEGSKA (reference sequence). CDR3 in DNA: TGCAGTGCGAGGGCCCCTTCTGTAGCGGGAGTCTACGAGCAGTACTTC. Protein product: CSARAPSVAGVYEQYF.

J is TRBJ2-7 and V is TRBV14; no clear D gene. CDR1 is SGHDN and CDR2 is FVKESK in the germline V gene. V gave up 2 bases and J gave up 0 bases, with 11 bases separating them. This CDR3 has 15 amino acids. The chain's CDR3 is CASSQQTKNSYEQYF. In DNA, the CDR3 is TGTGCCAGCAGCCAACAGACCAAAAACTCCTACGAGCAGTACTTC.

The chain links TRBV29-1 to TRBJ2-1, with D maybe TRBD2 (6 bases). CDR1 is SQVTM and CDR2 is ANQGSEA in the germline V gene. Deletions cut 2 bases from V and 7 bases from J, with 18 bases between. The CDR3 sequence is 15 residues long. The CDR3 region is CSVEQTPGAGNEQFF. In nucleotides, the CDR3 is TGCAGCGTTGAACAGACCCCGGGAGCTGGGAATGAGCAGTTCTTC.

In its sample, this clonotype was seen a few times. One end of the junction varies from germline; a read error may be responsible. The chain recombines TRBV10-3 with TRBJ2-1; 9 bases are shared with TRBD1. This CDR3 comprises 15 residues. The germline V gene has CDR1 ENHRY and CDR2 SYGVKD. The CDR3 DNA reads TGTGCCGTCAGTGGGCGGACAGGGGTAGGGGATGAGCAGTTCTTC. Translation: CAVSGRTGVGDEQFF.

As to this clonotype: The germline gene is not matched at one end of the junction; a read error may be the cause. Here the CDR3 DNA reads TGTGCCATCAGTCAGTCGGGGAGGGTCCCGCTCTATGGCTACACCTTC. The encoded protein is CAISQSGRVPLYGYTF. J is TRBJ1-2 and V is TRBV10-3; no clear D gene. In germline, CDR1 is ENHRY, CDR2 SYGVKD. The CDR3 is made up of 16 amino acids.

Of note for this clonotype: Possible read error: a much larger clone is one base away. The chain uses TRBV5-6 and TRBJ2-7, with 11 nucleotides matching TRBD2. CDR3 length equals 14 residues. CDR1 and CDR2 (germline): SGHDT, YYEEEE. The junction had 3 bases not matched to a gene; V was cut back by 4 bases and J by 3 bases. CDR3: CASSPGLADYEQYF. Here the CDR3 DNA reads TGTGCCAGCAGCCCGGGACTAGCGGACTACGAGCAGTACTTC.

This clonotype has a handful of counts. The chain joins TRBV25-1 to TRBJ1-4; D remains ambiguous. Trimming removed 8 bases from V and 5 bases from J, with 15 bases in between. In germline, CDR1 is MGHDK, CDR2 SYGVNS. CDR3 length: 14 amino acids. CDR3 sequence: CASGLGTPNEKLFF. The CDR3 DNA reads as TGTGCCAGCGGTCTCGGCACCCCGAATGAAAAACTGTTTTTT.

This clonotype was seen a handful of times. For the CDR3, the DNA is TGTGCCAGCAGATCCGGGACTAGCGGGAGAAGTGAGCAGTTCTTC. As protein: CASRSGTSGRSEQFF. This chain uses TRBV28 with TRBJ2-5, with 14 nucleotides matching TRBD2. The end of the DNA aligns better with TRBJ2-1, so the J call may be wrong. The CDR3 covers 15 residues. CDR1 and CDR2 from the germline V gene are MDHEN and SYDVKM.

This clonotype has a handful of counts. The chain combines TRBV28 with TRBJ2-5; 9 nucleotides line up with TRBD1. Germline values: CDR1 MDHEN, CDR2 SYDVKM. The CDR3 is 16 residues long. V shed 4 bases, J shed 5 bases, and the junction held 11 bases outside the gene matches. The CDR3 bases are TGTGCCAGCAGTTCGCGGCAGACAGGGGGACGGGAGACCCAGTACTTC. This gives the protein CASSSRQTGGRETQYF.